The 6 T cell receptor beta chains reported below all come from one sample, sequenced in a study of blood T cell repertoires in COVID-19. Measured with immunoSEQ multiplex PCR; TCRdb has only the in-frame clones, and not every one. In the table there are 130,000 or so clones, about 90% of which are singletons. Sequencing was performed on peripheral blood. The origin of the receptors is a woman aged 55-75 years with acute or convalescent COVID-19.

This rearrangement joins TRBV19 to TRBJ2-5; 7 bases match TRBD2. The CDR3 consists of 14 residues. V gave up 0 bases and J gave up 6 bases; unmatched junction bases: 4. The germline V gene encodes CDR1 LNHDA and CDR2 SQIVND (reference sequence). CDR3 sequence reads: CASSIDLAVKTQYF. CDR3 nucleotides: TGTGCCAGTAGTATAGATCTAGCGGTGAAGACCCAGTACTTC.

This sequence joins TRBV5-8 and TRBJ1-5; 9 bases align to TRBD1. Per the germline V gene, CDR1 is SGHTS and CDR2 is YDEGEE. The CDR3 is 16 residues long. Trimming removed 0 bases from V and 1 base from J; junction bases left unmatched: 2. In nucleotides, the CDR3 is TGTGCCAGCAGCTTGGTGGGACAGGGCAGCAATCAGCCCCAGCATTTT. As protein: CASSLVGQGSNQPQHF.

The V gene is TRBV5-1, the J gene TRBJ1-1, with a weak D call TRBD1 (5 bases). Germline loops: CDR1 SGHRS, CDR2 YFSETQ. Trimming stripped 0 bases from V and 2 bases from J, with 8 bases between. The CDR3 length is 14 residues. This CDR3 reads CASSLDRPNTEAFF. The CDR3 nucleotides read TGCGCCAGCAGCTTGGACAGGCCTAACACTGAAGCTTTCTTT.

The genes are TRBV11-1 and TRBJ2-6, with D unresolved. In germline, CDR1 is SGHAT, CDR2 FQDESV (reference sequence). The CDR3 spans 15 residues. Trimming left V 0 bases short and J 1 base short, with 4 bases between. CDR3 DNA sequence: TGTGCCAGCAGCTTAGCCCTATCTGGGGCCAACGTCCTGACTTTC. It codes for CASSLALSGANVLTF.

The chain employs TRBV6-5 and TRBJ1-1, with TRBD1 matching over 9 bases. The ends lost 8 bases at V and 6 bases at J; junction bases unmatched: 4. The CDR3 runs 12 residues. From germline, CDR1 is MNHEY and CDR2 SVGAGI. CDR3 in amino acids: CASGRQGAEAFF. Here the CDR3 DNA reads TGTGCCAGCGGACGACAGGGGGCTGAAGCTTTCTTT.

The gene calls are TRBV28 and TRBJ1-6; 8 nucleotides agree with TRBD1. The CDR3 contains 17 residues. Germline CDR1 and CDR2: MDHEN and SYDVKM. Trimming at V came to 5 bases and at J to 10 bases, leaving 16 bases not matched to a gene. CDR3 DNA: TGTGCCAGCAGTACACTGGCCACCGGGACAGGACGCTCACCCCTCCACTTT. This codes for CASSTLATGTGRSPLHF.